Ten or more counts support the clone carrying this T cell receptor (beta chain). Its antigen is unknown. This could be a read error, since a much larger clone is one nucleotide away. This CDR3 contains 15 residues. The ends lost 4 bases at V and 3 bases at J; junction bases unmatched: 9. Germline V gene data show CDR1 as SGHRS and CDR2 as YFSETQ. Constant-region reverse primers amplified full-length variable regions, followed by semi-nested Nested Universal Primer A PCR. TCRdb reprocessed the 5' RACE reads with MiXCR, giving one entry per CDR3 protein. The table lists about 10,000 distinct CDR3 sequences, about a quarter of them singletons, with under 3.5% in the top ten. Study conclusions and caveats: In terms of TCR gene usage, tumor memory CD4+ T cells clustered together with blood and lymph node memory CD4+ cells, as well as with lymph node naive CD4+ cells. Tumor Tregs overlapped most with tumor, then blood, naive CD4+ cells.

Cells sorted as Tregs were CD4+, CD25+ and CD127-/low. This sequence was found in a female donor with breast cancer. This chain joins TRBV5-1 and TRBJ2-7, with 8 bases identical to TRBD1. The specimen sequenced was Tregs sorted from a lymph node. CDR3 sequence reads: CASSPGQEAIYEQYF. Here the CDR3 DNA reads TGCGCCAGCAGCCCGGGACAGGAGGCAATCTACGAGCAGTACTTC.